Listed here are 20 T cell receptor beta chains from one sample, sequenced in a study of blood T cell repertoires in COVID-19. Profiling relied on immunoSEQ multiplex PCR, and the TCRdb table lists in-frame clones only, not all of them. This sample has hundreds of thousands of clones, with about 83% found just once. The material sequenced was peripheral blood. All receptors come from a woman in her twenties or thirties with COVID-19, enrolled during active disease.

The CDR3 spells CASILKYPTNTGELFF. Written as DNA, the CDR3 is TGTGCCAGCATCCTAAAGTATCCTACGAACACCGGGGAGCTGTTTTTT. The chain employs TRBV27 and TRBJ2-2; D unclear. The CDR3 sequence is 16 residues long. Germline V gene sequence: CDR1 MNHEY, CDR2 SMNVEV (reference sequence). V was pared by 7 bases and J by 0 bases, with 15 bases between.

V gene TRBV4-3 combines with J gene TRBJ2-4; 8 bases align to TRBD1. Germline values: CDR1 LGHNA, CDR2 YSLEER. The CDR3 has 14 residues. V was clipped by 0 bases and J by 9 bases; unmatched bases: 4. The CDR3 is CASSQEGRGLIQYF. The CDR3 DNA reads TGCGCCAGCAGCCAAGAGGGCAGGGGGCTCATTCAGTACTTC.

The chain has TRBV5-1 and TRBJ2-3; D is uncertain. V was trimmed by 4 bases and J by 0 bases, leaving 15 bases between them. The germline V gene encodes CDR1 SGHRS and CDR2 YFSETQ. The CDR3 is 16 amino acids. The CDR3 here is CASSPFDMLSTDTQYF. In DNA, the CDR3 is TGCGCCAGCAGCCCCTTTGACATGTTAAGCACAGATACGCAGTATTTT.

The CDR3 reads CASSLEELAGKITGELFF. In DNA form, the CDR3 reads TGCGCCAGCAGCTTGGAAGAACTAGCGGGAAAAATCACCGGGGAGCTGTTTTTT. The rearrangement uses TRBV5-1 and TRBJ2-2, with 10 bases identical to TRBD2. Trimming took 0 bases from V and 4 from J; bases not matched to a gene: 9. This CDR3 is 18 amino acids long. Germline CDR1 reads SGHRS; CDR2 reads YFSETQ.

The chain employs TRBV9 and TRBJ1-4; 10 bases map to TRBD1. The CDR3 consists of 15 residues. The germline V gene encodes CDR1 SGDLS and CDR2 YYNGEE. V trimming: 3 bases; J trimming: 5 bases; junction bases outside the gene matches: 4. CDR3 nucleotide sequence: TGTGCCAGCAGCGCCCGACAGGGGGCGAATGAAAAACTGTTTTTT. Protein sequence: CASSARQGANEKLFF.

The chain couples TRBV18 to TRBJ1-4, with 9 bases matching TRBD1. The V and J ends lost 6 bases and 3 bases, in that order; junction bases with no gene match: 5. Germline CDR1 reads KGHSH; CDR2 reads LQKENI. This CDR3 is built from 15 residues. The CDR3 nucleotides are TGTGCCAGCTCCCTTCGGACAGGGGCTAATGAAAAACTGTTTTTT. It translates to CASSLRTGANEKLFF.

The chain employs TRBV12-5 and TRBJ1-4, with 7 bases identical to TRBD1. Germline V gene sequence: CDR1 LGHNT, CDR2 FRNRAP. This CDR3 is built from 14 residues. V trimming: 2 bases; J trimming: 3 bases; junction bases outside the gene matches: 0. CDR3 nucleotide sequence: TGTGCTAGTGGTTTGCAGGGGGCTAATGAAAAACTGTTTTTT. Protein: CASGLQGANEKLFF. Full variable domain (remainder filled in from reference TRBV12-5 and TRBJ1-4): DARVTQTPRHKVTEMGQEVTMRCQPILGHNTVFWYRQTMMQGLELLAYFRNRAPLDDSGMPKDRFSAEMPDATLATLKIQPSEPRDSAVYFCASGLQGANEKLFFGSGTQLSVL.

This sequence joins TRBV28 and TRBJ1-2; D is perhaps TRBD1 (6 bases). The germline V gene encodes CDR1 MDHEN and CDR2 SYDVKM. The CDR3 is made up of 14 amino acids. Trimming left V 5 bases short and J 3 bases short, with 13 bases between. Here the CDR3 DNA reads TGTGCCAGCAGTGCCACGGGGGGCGACTATGGCTACACCTTC. This encodes CASSATGGDYGYTF.

The CDR3 DNA follows: TGTGCCAGTAGTATAGACAGATTCAATCAGCCCCAGCATTTT. Amino acids: CASSIDRFNQPQHF. J is TRBJ1-5 and V is TRBV19; D not certain. The CDR3 has 14 residues. Germline V gene sequence: CDR1 LNHDA, CDR2 SQIVND (reference sequence). Trimming cost V 0 bases and J 3 bases, with 6 bases left between them. Full variable domain (missing parts from reference TRBV19 and TRBJ1-5): DGGITQSPKYLFRKEGQNVTLSCEQNLNHDAMYWYRQDPGQGLRLIYYSQIVNDFQKGDIAEGYSVSREKKESFPLTVTSAQKNPTAFYLCASSIDRFNQPQHFGDGTRLSIL.

This clone came up once. The CDR3 region has the DNA TGTGCCAGCAGTGAATTTCTAGCACGCGGAGCTCATCCCTACGAGCAGTACTTC. It yields the protein CASSEFLARGAHPYEQYF. This chain links TRBV25-1 with TRBJ2-7; D is perhaps TRBD2 (5 bases). Trimming removed 1 base at V and 2 bases at J, with 21 bases between. This CDR3 comprises 18 residues. Germline V CDR1 and CDR2: MGHDK, SYGVNS.

V usage is TRBV4-2 and J usage is TRBJ2-7, with 11 bases matching TRBD2. Germline lookup yields CDR1 LGHNA and CDR2 YNFKEQ. The CDR3 loop spans 16 amino acids. Unmatched junction bases numbered 5, after V lost 0 bases and J lost 4 bases. The CDR3 nucleotides read TGTGCCAGCAGCCAAGACGAGACTAGCGGGGCATACGAGCAGTACTTC. Protein sequence: CASSQDETSGAYEQYF.

V is TRBV11-2 and J is TRBJ1-1; 7 bases are a match to TRBD1. Germline CDR1 reads SGHAT; CDR2 reads FQNNGV. The ends lost 3 bases at V and 5 bases at J; junction bases unmatched: 12. The CDR3 has 16 residues. The CDR3 nucleotides read TGTGCCAGCAGCTTTGCAAGACAGGGAATTTCTACTGAAGCTTTCTTT. It specifies CASSFARQGISTEAFF.

This clone was seen a single time. CDR3 sequence reads: CASSSWTGGETGELFF. CDR3 bases: TGTGCCAGCAGCAGCTGGACAGGGGGCGAAACCGGGGAGCTGTTTTTT. The chain uses TRBV5-4 and TRBJ2-2; the match to TRBD1 covers 11 bases. There are 16 residues in the CDR3. Germline V gene data show CDR1 as SGHNT and CDR2 as YYREEE (reference sequence). V trimming: 4 bases; J trimming: 5 bases; junction bases outside the gene matches: 7. The full variable domain, rest sourced from reference TRBV5-4 and TRBJ2-2, is ETGVTQSPTHLIKTRGQQVTLRCSSQSGHNTVSWYQQALGQGPQFIFQYYREEENGRGNFPPRFSGLQFPNYSSELNVNALELDDSALYLCASSSWTGGETGELFFGEGSRLTVL.

The gene calls are TRBV24-1 and TRBJ1-3; D is perhaps TRBD1 (5 bases). Germline assignment: CDR1 KGHDR and CDR2 SFDVKD. The ends were cut back, 7 bases at V and 8 bases at J, with 8 bases in the middle. The CDR3 contains 11 residues. The DNA for the CDR3 is TGTGCCACCAGCACAGGAGACACCATATATTTT. As protein: CATSTGDTIYF.

CDR3 loop: CASSRGGQGDEQYF. DNA for the CDR3: TGTGCCAGCAGCCGCGGAGGACAGGGGGACGAGCAGTACTTC. The chain joins TRBV11-3 to TRBJ2-7; 10 bases fit TRBD1. This CDR3 spans 14 amino acids. V dropped 5 bases and J dropped 5; count of bases not matched to a gene: 6. Germline V CDR1 and CDR2: SGHNT, YENEEA.

This chain uses TRBV7-3 with TRBJ1-1; 8 bases line up with TRBD1. Germline values: CDR1 SGHTA, CDR2 FQGTGA. The V and J ends lost 3 bases and 6 bases, in that order; junction bases with no gene match: 3. The CDR3 is made up of 13 amino acids. The CDR3 sequence: CASSFTGGAEAFF. Here the CDR3 DNA reads TGTGCCAGCAGCTTCACAGGGGGGGCTGAAGCTTTCTTT.

This clone showed up just a few times. The chain combines TRBV19 with TRBJ1-5, with D possibly matching TRBD1 (6 bases). The CDR3 spans 15 residues. Trimming took off 5 bases at V and 0 bases at J, with 11 bases between the two ends. Germline loops: CDR1 LNHDA, CDR2 SQIVND (reference sequence). The CDR3 DNA follows: TGTGCCAGTAGTCCGACAGGTGATAGCAATCAGCCCCAGCATTTT. Its protein is CASSPTGDSNQPQHF.

This clone was detected ten times or more. The V and J genes are TRBV7-9 and TRBJ1-1, with 9 nucleotides matching TRBD1. There are 17 residues in the CDR3. The germline gives CDR1 SEHNR, CDR2 FQNEAQ (reference sequence). Trimming took 4 bases from V and 0 from J; bases not matched to a gene: 9. The CDR3 is CASSSTGGRGVNTEAFF. For the CDR3, the DNA is TGTGCCAGCAGCTCCACAGGGGGCAGGGGTGTGAACACTGAAGCTTTCTTT.

This rearrangement joins TRBV4-1 to TRBJ2-7; 10 bases match TRBD1. The junction had 1 base not matched to a gene; V was cut back by 1 base and J by 4 bases. CDR3 length: 14 amino acids. Germline assignment: CDR1 MGHRA and CDR2 YSYEKL. The CDR3 bases are TGCGCCAGCAGCCAAGGGGACAGGGGATACGAGCAGTACTTC. Protein product: CASSQGDRGYEQYF.

The chain couples TRBV9 to TRBJ1-2, with D possibly being TRBD1 (5 bases). Germline V lookup: CDR1 SGDLS, CDR2 YYNGEE. This CDR3 is built from 12 residues. V lost 4 bases, J lost 8 bases, and 12 bases lay in between. The CDR3 reads CASSTRGRGYTF. CDR3 DNA: TGTGCCAGCAGCACAAGGGGCAGGGGCTACACCTTC. Full variable domain (missing parts from reference TRBV9 and TRBJ1-2): DSGVTQTPKHLITATGQRVTLRCSPRSGDLSVYWYQQSLDQGLQFLIQYYNGEERAKGNILERFSAQQFPDLHSELNLSSLELGDSALYFCASSTRGRGYTFGSGTRLTVV.